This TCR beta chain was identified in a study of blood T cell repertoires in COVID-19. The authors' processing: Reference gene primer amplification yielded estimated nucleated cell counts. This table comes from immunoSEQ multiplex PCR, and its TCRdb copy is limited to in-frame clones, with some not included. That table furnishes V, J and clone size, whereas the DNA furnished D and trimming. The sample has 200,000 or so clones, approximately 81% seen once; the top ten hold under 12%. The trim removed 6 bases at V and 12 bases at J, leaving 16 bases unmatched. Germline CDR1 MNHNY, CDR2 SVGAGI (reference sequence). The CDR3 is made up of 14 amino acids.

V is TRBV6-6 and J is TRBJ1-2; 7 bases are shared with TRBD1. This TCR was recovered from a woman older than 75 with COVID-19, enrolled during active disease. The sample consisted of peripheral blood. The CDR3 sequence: CASRDPGQQVGDTF. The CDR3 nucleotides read TGTGCCAGCAGGGACCCGGGACAGCAAGTTGGAGACACCTTC.